This paragraph covers one TCR beta chain sequence. The V segment lost 4 bases and the J segment 1 base; nucleotides outside the gene matches: 9. CDR1 SGDLS and CDR2 YYNGEE come from the germline V gene. The CDR3 loop spans 16 amino acids. This sample was included in a study of cytomegalovirus exposure and HLA in healthy donors. The primer mix had 60 Vbeta and 13 Jbeta primers. Profiling relied on immunoSEQ multiplex PCR, and the TCRdb table lists in-frame clones only, not all of them. Among 150,000 to 200,000 clones listed, about three quarters were seen once. The receptor comes from a female donor in good health and CMV-seronegative. The sequenced sample consisted of PBMCs. The V call is TRBV9, the J call TRBJ2-5, with TRBD2 matching over 8 bases. CDR3 protein: CASSPRIGGAQETQYF. DNA for the CDR3: TGTGCCAGCAGCCCCCGTATCGGGGGGGCCCAAGAGACCCAGTACTTC.